This entry lists 8 T cell receptor beta chains sequenced from one sample in a study of blood T cell repertoires in COVID-19. Sequencing used immunoSEQ multiplex PCR; TCRdb keeps in-frame clones, though not all of them. The table includes fewer than 55,000 clones, around 92% detected once. The sample consisted of peripheral blood. These receptors all come from an elderly man with active or convalescent COVID-19.

The chain carries TRBV27 and TRBJ2-3, with 9 bases identical to TRBD2. CDR1 is MNHEY, CDR2 SMNVEV, per germline (reference sequence). J was trimmed by 4 bases and V by 8 bases; bases with no gene match: 19. This CDR3 has 18 amino acids. The CDR3 coding sequence is TGTGCCAGCGGATCACAGGGCTTGGCGGGGGGGGGACCAGATACGCAGTATTTT. Residues: CASGSQGLAGGGPDTQYF.

This chain uses TRBV19 with TRBJ1-1; D might be TRBD1 (6 bases). The CDR3 has 14 amino acids. Trimming took off 7 bases at V and 1 base at J, with 13 bases between the two ends. Germline V CDR1 and CDR2: LNHDA, SQIVND (reference sequence). CDR3 nucleotide sequence: TGTGCCAGTACCTATGGGGGACAGAACACTGAAGCTTTCTTT. Protein sequence: CASTYGGQNTEAFF.

This clone was picked up one time. The chain combines TRBV7-2 with TRBJ2-3; 12 bases map to TRBD2. Germline CDR1 reads SGHTA; CDR2 reads FQGNSA. Trimming at V came to 4 bases and at J to 4 bases, leaving 9 bases not matched to a gene. CDR3 length equals 17 residues. The CDR3 protein is CASSSRLAGVPPDTQYF. The CDR3 region has the DNA TGTGCCAGCAGCTCGAGACTAGCGGGAGTCCCCCCAGATACGCAGTATTTT.

The J gene is TRBJ1-3, the V gene TRBV2; D is possibly TRBD1 (6 bases). The length of the CDR3 is 14 residues. Between the trimmed V and J ends, which lost 6 bases and 0 bases, there was a span of 9 bases. Per the germline V gene, CDR1 is SNHLY and CDR2 is FYNNEI. CDR3 sequence reads: CASRGHFSGNTIYF. CDR3 sequence (DNA): TGTGCCAGCAGGGGACACTTCTCTGGAAACACCATATATTTT.

The chain combines TRBV5-6 with TRBJ2-7; 8 bases fit TRBD1. CDR3 length: 13 residues. V shed 2 bases and J 7 bases; nucleotides not matched to a gene: 5. The germline V gene has CDR1 SGHDT and CDR2 YYEEEE. Here the CDR3 reads CASSLLDRGEQYF. DNA for the CDR3: TGTGCCAGCAGCTTACTAGACAGGGGAGAGCAGTACTTC.

The rearrangement links TRBV28 to TRBJ1-2; 10 positions agree with TRBD1. This CDR3 is built from 13 residues. Germline V gives CDR1 MDHEN, CDR2 SYDVKM. V shed 5 bases, J shed 8 bases, and the junction held 5 bases outside the gene matches. DNA for the CDR3: TGTGCCAGCAGTAGACAGGGGGCGCGGGGCTACACCTTC. The encoded protein is CASSRQGARGYTF.

The V call is TRBV5-1, the J call TRBJ2-1; possible D gene TRBD2, 7 bases. CDR1 is SGHRS and CDR2 is YFSETQ in the germline V gene. The CDR3 loop spans 16 amino acids. Trimming took 0 bases from V and 2 from J, leaving 12 bases between them. The CDR3 reads CASSLGGGQTYNEQFF. Here the CDR3 DNA reads TGCGCCAGCAGCTTGGGCGGGGGCCAAACCTACAATGAGCAGTTCTTC. The full variable domain, rest sourced from reference TRBV5-1 and TRBJ2-1, is KAGVTQTPRYLIKTRGQQVTLSCSPISGHRSVSWYQQTPGQGLQFLFEYFSETQRNKGNFPGRFSGRQFSNSRSEMNVSTLELGDSALYLCASSLGGGQTYNEQFFGPGTRLTVL.

The chain uses TRBV24-1 and TRBJ2-5; 7 positions match TRBD1. The V gene's germline CDR1 is KGHDR and CDR2 SFDVKD. Trimming took 3 bases from V and 4 from J; bases not matched to a gene: 13. The CDR3 has 17 amino acids. The CDR3 bases are TGTGCCACCAGTGATCGACTCACAGGGGTAGGGGGAGAGACCCAGTACTTC. It codes for CATSDRLTGVGGETQYF.